One and the same sample provided the 26 T cell receptor beta chains below, sequenced in a study of shared clonotypes between healthy human individuals. Sequencing used immunoSEQ multiplex PCR; TCRdb keeps in-frame clones, though not all of them. The sample consists of over a million clones, 97% to 99% of them appearing once. Material for sequencing was naive CD4+ T cells sorted from blood. This sample's subset: CD45RA+ positively selected. Receptors originate from a man aged 25-45 years in good health.

The rearrangement links TRBV5-1 to TRBJ2-3; D might be TRBD2 (5 bases). This CDR3 has 16 amino acids. Germline assignment: CDR1 SGHRS and CDR2 YFSETQ. Trimming pared 7 bases from V and 3 bases from J, leaving 21 bases between. CDR3 nucleotides: TGCGCCAGCGCGAAGACAACTAGTGTAATAACAGATACGCAGTATTTT. As protein: CASAKTTSVITDTQYF. The whole variable domain, filled in from reference TRBV5-1 and TRBJ2-3, reads KAGVTQTPRYLIKTRGQQVTLSCSPISGHRSVSWYQQTPGQGLQFLFEYFSETQRNKGNFPGRFSGRQFSNSRSEMNVSTLELGDSALYLCASAKTTSVITDTQYFGPGTRLTVL.

This clone came up once. This chain uses TRBV27 with TRBJ2-3; D not resolved. Germline V gene sequence: CDR1 MNHEY, CDR2 SMNVEV (reference sequence). V lost 2 bases, J lost 2 bases, and 20 bases lay in between. The CDR3 consists of 18 residues. DNA for the CDR3: TGTGCCAGCAGTTTAGGAAGTGGGTGGTGGTCCCACACAGATACGCAGTATTTT. It codes for CASSLGSGWWSHTDTQYF.

The CDR3 DNA follows: TGTGCCAGCAGAGCGGGACAGCGCACAGATACGCAGTATTTT. This codes for CASRAGQRTDTQYF. This chain connects TRBV28 to TRBJ2-3; D tentatively fits TRBD1 or TRBD2 (7 bases each). Trimming took off 6 bases at V and 1 base at J, with 11 bases between the two ends. Germline lookup yields CDR1 MDHEN and CDR2 SYDVKM. The CDR3 contains 14 residues. Together with reference TRBV28 and TRBJ2-3, the CDR3 gives the full variable domain: DVKVTQSSRYLVKRTGEKVFLECVQDMDHENMFWYRQDPGLGLRLIYFSYDVKMKEKGDIPEGYSVSREKKERFSLILESASTNQTSMYLCASRAGQRTDTQYFGPGTRLTVL.

The V and J genes are TRBV7-2 and TRBJ2-7; tentatively, D is TRBD1 (5 bases). V was clipped by 5 bases and J by 6 bases, with 20 bases between them. CDR1 SGHTA and CDR2 FQGNSA come from the germline V gene. The CDR3 extends over 15 amino acids. DNA for the CDR3: TGTGCCAGCAGCCGCCCATGGGGCCTGCAGGGCGAGCAGTACTTC. It encodes CASSRPWGLQGEQYF. The variable domain in full, with the rest retrieved from reference TRBV7-2 and TRBJ2-7, is GAGVSQSPSNKVTEKGKDVELRCDPISGHTALYWYRQSLGQGLEFLIYFQGNSAPDKSGLPSDRFSAERTGGSVSTLTIQRTQQEDSAVYLCASSRPWGLQGEQYFGPGTRLTVT.

The genes are TRBV19 and TRBJ2-2, with 8 positions matching TRBD2. The junction had 5 bases not matched to a gene; V was cut back by 7 bases and J by 4 bases. This CDR3 spans 14 amino acids. Germline lookup yields CDR1 LNHDA and CDR2 SQIVND (reference sequence). As DNA, the CDR3 is TGTGCCAGTAATTTGCTAGCGGGCACCGGGGAGCTGTTTTTT. This sequence encodes CASNLLAGTGELFF.

Points on this clone: In the same sample, other DNA sequences code for this CDR3. The chain employs TRBV18 and TRBJ1-1; D unclear. The V end lost 3 bases, the J end lost 0 bases, and 5 bases lay between the germline ends. The CDR3 extends over 13 amino acids. Germline V lookup: CDR1 KGHSH, CDR2 LQKENI. The chain's CDR3 is CASSPDLNTEAFF. The CDR3 DNA reads as TGTGCCAGCTCACCGGACCTGAACACTGAAGCTTTCTTT.

V gene TRBV5-4 combines with J gene TRBJ2-2; 11 bases match TRBD1. V trimming: 6 bases; J trimming: 4 bases; junction bases outside the gene matches: 11. The CDR3 loop spans 17 amino acids. Germline CDR1 reads SGHNT; CDR2 reads YYREEE (reference sequence). The CDR3 DNA sequence: TGTGCCAGCACAACTGCGGCCGGGACAGGGGGCACCGGGGAGCTGTTTTTT. Amino acids: CASTTAAGTGGTGELFF. Full variable domain (rest looked up from reference TRBV5-4 and TRBJ2-2): ETGVTQSPTHLIKTRGQQVTLRCSSQSGHNTVSWYQQALGQGPQFIFQYYREEENGRGNFPPRFSGLQFPNYSSELNVNALELDDSALYLCASTTAAGTGGTGELFFGEGSRLTVL.

The V and J genes are TRBV5-1 and TRBJ2-1; D unresolved. This CDR3 has 11 amino acids. Germline CDR1 is SGHRS and CDR2 is YFSETQ. Trimming took off 1 base at V and 10 bases at J, with 6 bases between the two ends. The CDR3 sequence: CASSLLQEQFF. DNA for the CDR3: TGCGCCAGCAGCTTGTTACAGGAGCAGTTCTTC. Full variable domain (remainder filled in from reference TRBV5-1 and TRBJ2-1): KAGVTQTPRYLIKTRGQQVTLSCSPISGHRSVSWYQQTPGQGLQFLFEYFSETQRNKGNFPGRFSGRQFSNSRSEMNVSTLELGDSALYLCASSLLQEQFFGPGTRLTVL.

Comments on this clone: Other DNA sequences in this specimen translate into the identical CDR3. V usage is TRBV19 and J usage is TRBJ1-3, with D unclear. V lost 1 base, J lost 0 bases, and 7 bases lay in between. CDR3 length equals 15 residues. Germline values: CDR1 LNHDA, CDR2 SQIVND (reference sequence). The CDR3 protein is CASSIVGISGNTIYF. CDR3 coding DNA: TGTGCCAGTAGTATAGTCGGCATCTCTGGAAACACCATATATTTT.

This chain links TRBV18 with TRBJ1-2, with D tentatively TRBD1 (5 bases). Trimming removed 0 bases at V and 2 bases at J, with 10 bases between. The CDR3 is made up of 15 amino acids. Germline V gives CDR1 KGHSH, CDR2 LQKENI. The CDR3: CASSPPIPGNYGYTF. The CDR3 bases are TGTGCCAGCTCACCACCGATACCAGGGAACTATGGCTACACCTTC.

The V and J genes are TRBV27 and TRBJ1-5; the D is unclear. CDR1 and CDR2 (germline): MNHEY, SMNVEV (reference sequence). CDR3 length equals 14 residues. V gave up 5 bases and J gave up 5 bases, with 13 bases separating them. As DNA, the CDR3 is TGTGCCAGCAGTGCCGACGGAACTTATCAGCCCCAGCATTTT. Protein product: CASSADGTYQPQHF.

J is TRBJ2-7 and V is TRBV29-1; 11 bases are a match to TRBD2. CDR1 is SQVTM and CDR2 is ANQGSEA in the germline V gene. V was pared by 4 bases and J by 6 bases, with 14 bases of the junction left unmatched. CDR3 size: 16 residues. For the CDR3, the DNA is TGCAGCGTTGCCCCTTCAACTAGCGGGAGCCGCATCGAGCAGTACTTC. It is translated as CSVAPSTSGSRIEQYF.

V and J are TRBV7-2 and TRBJ2-3; D gene unclear. The V and J ends lost 5 bases and 1 base respectively, with 10 bases between them. Germline CDR1 is SGHTA and CDR2 is FQGNSA. The CDR3 consists of 14 residues. The CDR3 is CASSLRIRTDTQYF. CDR3 bases: TGTGCCAGCAGCCTGCGGATACGCACAGATACGCAGTATTTT.

This sequence joins TRBV5-5 and TRBJ2-7; no clear D gene. The CDR3 is made up of 14 amino acids. V was shortened by 0 bases and J by 4 bases, with 11 bases between the two germline ends. Germline V gives CDR1 SGHKS, CDR2 YYEKEE (reference sequence). CDR3 bases: TGTGCCAGCAGCTTGGTGGGCCGAAAGTACGAGCAGTACTTC. It translates to CASSLVGRKYEQYF. The variable domain in full, completed from reference TRBV5-5 and TRBJ2-7, reads DAGVTQSPTHLIKTRGQQVTLRCSPISGHKSVSWYQQVLGQGPQFIFQYYEKEERGRGNFPDRFSARQFPNYSSELNVNALLLGDSALYLCASSLVGRKYEQYFGPGTRLTVT.

The genes are TRBV29-1 and TRBJ2-7; D remains ambiguous. CDR3 length: 13 amino acids. Trimming shortened V by 8 bases and J by 0 bases, and 14 bases separated the two germline ends. CDR1 is SQVTM, CDR2 ANQGSEA, per germline. CDR3: CSSVGGTSYEQYF. DNA of the CDR3: TGCAGCTCTGTAGGCGGAACCTCCTACGAGCAGTACTTC.

This sequence joins TRBV28 and TRBJ2-7; D is possibly TRBD1 (6 bases). Germline loops: CDR1 MDHEN, CDR2 SYDVKM. V was trimmed by 9 bases and J by 0 bases, leaving 12 bases between them. The CDR3 has 13 amino acids. The CDR3 protein is CASLQGYSYEQYF. In nucleotides, the CDR3 is TGTGCCAGTCTACAGGGCTACTCCTACGAGCAGTACTTC.

The V call is TRBV20-1, the J call TRBJ1-2, with unresolved D. V was trimmed by 5 bases and J by 3 bases, leaving 7 bases between them. Germline V gene sequence: CDR1 DFQATT, CDR2 SNEGSKA (reference sequence). The CDR3 runs 11 residues. CDR3 in amino acids: CSAWHDYGYTF. Here the CDR3 DNA reads TGCAGTGCTTGGCACGACTATGGCTACACCTTC.

The chain couples TRBV18 to TRBJ2-4, with 7 bases aligning to TRBD2. Per the germline V gene, CDR1 is KGHSH and CDR2 is LQKENI. The V gene end was trimmed by 3 bases and the J gene end by 3 bases; junction bases not matched to a gene: 5. The CDR3 is made up of 15 amino acids. This CDR3 reads CASSPLGLNKNIQYF. The DNA for the CDR3 is TGTGCCAGCTCACCCCTGGGACTAAACAAAAACATTCAGTACTTC. Supplemented by reference TRBV18 and TRBJ2-4, the full variable domain reads NAGVMQNPRHLVRRRGQEARLRCSPMKGHSHVYWYRQLPEEGLKFMVYLQKENIIDESGMPKERFSAEFPKEGPSILRIQQVVRGDSAAYFCASSPLGLNKNIQYFGAGTRLSVL.

This rearrangement joins TRBV28 to TRBJ2-7, with 7 bases fitting TRBD2. CDR3 length: 18 amino acids. V dropped 10 bases and J dropped 0; count of bases not matched to a gene: 21. Germline V gene sequence: CDR1 MDHEN, CDR2 SYDVKM. The CDR3 bases are TGTGCCACCATGCCACCGCCCGGTGGGGGAGGGAGCTCCTACGAGCAGTACTTC. Its translation is CATMPPPGGGGSSYEQYF.

This clone appeared a single time. This chain connects TRBV6-5 to TRBJ2-7; TRBD2 might be the D (7 bases). Germline V CDR1 and CDR2: MNHEY, SVGAGI. V was trimmed by 8 bases and J by 1 base, leaving 12 bases between them. The CDR3 length is 13 residues. The CDR3 protein is CASQRGGSYEQYF. As DNA, the CDR3 is TGTGCCAGCCAGAGGGGGGGGTCCTACGAGCAGTACTTC.

This sequence joins TRBV9 and TRBJ2-2, with 11 nucleotides matching TRBD2. The CDR3 consists of 16 residues. Per the germline V gene, CDR1 is SGDLS and CDR2 is YYNGEE. V trimming: 4 bases; J trimming: 3 bases; junction bases outside the gene matches: 5. CDR3 nucleotides: TGTGCCAGCAGCCGCGGGACTAGCGGATACACCGGGGAGCTGTTTTTT. This sequence encodes CASSRGTSGYTGELFF.

The rearrangement uses TRBV5-1 and TRBJ2-5; D could derive from TRBD1 or TRBD2 (6 bases each). The CDR3 runs 17 residues. V was clipped by 0 bases and J by 0 bases, with 15 bases between them. Germline CDR1 reads SGHRS; CDR2 reads YFSETQ. The CDR3 nucleotides read TGCGCCAGCAGCTTGGCTTCGGGGGCCGGCCACCAAGAGACCCAGTACTTC. Translated, it gives CASSLASGAGHQETQYF.

The chain couples TRBV6-1 to TRBJ1-2; D remains unclear. Between the trimmed V and J ends, which lost 5 bases and 2 bases, there was a span of 12 bases. The germline gives CDR1 MNHNS, CDR2 SASEGT. This CDR3 is built from 14 residues. The CDR3, as DNA: TGTGCCAGCAGTCCGACTTATAGGAACTATGGCTACACCTTC. It codes for CASSPTYRNYGYTF.

CDR3 in amino acids: CAWSVRIGTGPSGNTIYF. DNA for the CDR3: TGTGCCTGGAGTGTACGTATTGGGACAGGGCCCTCTGGAAACACCATATATTTT. This rearrangement joins TRBV30 to TRBJ1-3; 9 bases are shared with TRBD1. The germline V gene encodes CDR1 GTSNPN and CDR2 SVGIG (reference sequence). The CDR3 sequence is 18 residues long. J gave up 0 bases and V 0 bases, and 9 bases lay outside the gene matches.

The rearrangement uses TRBV5-1 and TRBJ1-1, with a tentative D call TRBD1 (5 bases). The germline V gene has CDR1 SGHRS and CDR2 YFSETQ. V was cut by 4 bases and J by 10 bases, with 17 bases left in between. The CDR3 is made up of 13 amino acids. DNA for the CDR3: TGCGCCAGCAGCGGCTCCGGTGGGAGGGGAGCTTTCTTT. This translates into CASSGSGGRGAFF. The full variable domain, rest sourced from reference TRBV5-1 and TRBJ1-1, is KAGVTQTPRYLIKTRGQQVTLSCSPISGHRSVSWYQQTPGQGLQFLFEYFSETQRNKGNFPGRFSGRQFSNSRSEMNVSTLELGDSALYLCASSGSGGRGAFFGQGTRLTVV.

The chain uses TRBV11-3 and TRBJ2-7, with D possibly being TRBD2 (6 bases). Trimming removed 1 base from V and 1 base from J, with 14 bases in between. CDR1 SGHNT and CDR2 YENEEA come from the germline V gene. CDR3 length equals 16 residues. As DNA, the CDR3 is TGTGCCAGCAGCTTAGGGGCCGGCGGGACTTCCTACGAGCAGTACTTC. It yields the protein CASSLGAGGTSYEQYF.